Shown below are 9 T cell receptor beta chains from a single sample sequenced in a study of shared clonotypes between healthy human individuals. Terminally differentiated effector memory CD45RA+ cells were excluded by CCR7 positive selection of CD45RO-negative cells. TCRdb's copy holds only in-frame clones and misses some; the assay was immunoSEQ multiplex PCR. Found here are about 2 million clones, approximately 94% of them singletons; the top ten hold 0.85% to 1.3%. What was sequenced was naive CD8+ T cells sorted from blood. These receptors originate from a man younger than 35 in good health.

This chain connects TRBV30 to TRBJ1-1; D is ambiguous. This CDR3 is built from 15 residues. The germline V gene encodes CDR1 GTSNPN and CDR2 SVGIG (reference sequence). V gave up 3 bases and J gave up 8 bases, with 22 bases separating them. The CDR3: CAWRDTRFNLGEAFF. The CDR3 DNA reads TGTGCCTGGAGGGATACTCGTTTTAATCTCGGCGAAGCTTTCTTT.

The gene calls are TRBV7-6 and TRBJ1-4; D gene unclear. The CDR3 is 15 amino acids. Between the trimmed V and J ends, which lost 3 bases and 7 bases, there was a span of 15 bases. CDR1 and CDR2 (germline): SGHVS, FNYEAQ. The chain's CDR3 is CASSLSGRLGEKLFF. As DNA, the CDR3 is TGTGCCAGCAGCTTGAGCGGAAGGCTGGGTGAAAAACTGTTTTTT. The whole variable domain, filled in from reference TRBV7-6 and TRBJ1-4, reads GAGVSQSPRYKVTKRGQDVALRCDPISGHVSLYWYRQALGQGPEFLTYFNYEAQQDKSGLPNDRFSAERPEGSISTLTIQRTEQRDSAMYRCASSLSGRLGEKLFFGSGTQLSVL.

This chain joins TRBV2 and TRBJ1-6; tentatively, D is TRBD1 (5 bases). Trimming took off 6 bases at V and 7 bases at J, with 16 bases between the two ends. The germline gives CDR1 SNHLY, CDR2 FYNNEI. The CDR3 has 15 residues. CDR3 bases: TGTGCCAGCAGGCCCCCGACAGCGCCAAATTCACCCCTCCACTTT. Encoded protein: CASRPPTAPNSPLHF.

This clone was counted once. This rearrangement joins TRBV7-9 to TRBJ2-3; D remains ambiguous. With 3 bases removed from V and 5 bases from J, the gap between germline ends came to 12 bases. The CDR3 is 14 amino acids. The V gene's germline CDR1 is SEHNR and CDR2 FQNEAQ (reference sequence). CDR3 nucleotide sequence: TGTGCCAGCAGCTTTATGTCCAGCGAAGATACGCAGTATTTT. As protein: CASSFMSSEDTQYF.

This clone appeared a few times. The gene calls are TRBV7-9 and TRBJ2-7; D might be TRBD1 (5 bases). The CDR3 has 14 amino acids. V was clipped by 4 bases and J by 2 bases, with 12 bases between them. CDR1 is SEHNR and CDR2 is FQNEAQ in the germline V gene (reference sequence). In DNA form, the CDR3 reads TGTGCCAGCAGCTCGGACACAGGCACCTACGAGCAGTACTTC. It encodes CASSSDTGTYEQYF.

About this clone itself: This specimen includes other DNA sequences encoding the same CDR3. The CDR3 reads CASSLTGEGQPQHF. For the CDR3, the DNA is TGCGCCAGCAGCCTTACAGGGGAAGGTCAGCCCCAGCATTTT. J is TRBJ1-5 and V is TRBV4-1; 7 positions agree with TRBD1. Germline lookup yields CDR1 MGHRA and CDR2 YSYEKL. V lost 4 bases, J lost 6 bases, and 6 bases stayed unmatched. The CDR3 sequence is 14 residues long.

The rearrangement links TRBV18 to TRBJ2-5, with a possible D match to TRBD1 (6 bases). Germline CDR1 reads KGHSH; CDR2 reads LQKENI. Trimming cost V 4 bases and J 2 bases, with 14 bases left between them. This CDR3 comprises 15 residues. CDR3 coding DNA: TGTGCCAGCTCACTACACCGGGACACTCAAGAGACCCAGTACTTC. This codes for CASSLHRDTQETQYF.

The chain links TRBV5-1 to TRBJ2-2, with 10 positions matching TRBD2. CDR3 size: 15 residues. The V gene's germline CDR1 is SGHRS and CDR2 YFSETQ. After removal of 4 bases from V and 6 bases from J, the junction contained 6 bases not matched to a gene. CDR3 DNA sequence: TGCGCCAGCAGCCCCGGGACTAGCGAATCCGGGGAGCTGTTTTTT. This gives the protein CASSPGTSESGELFF.

The J gene is TRBJ1-1, the V gene TRBV27, with TRBD1 as a possible D gene (6 bases). V shed 6 bases and J shed 2 bases, with 16 bases lying between them. This CDR3 has 15 amino acids. In germline, CDR1 is MNHEY, CDR2 SMNVEV (reference sequence). CDR3 region: CASSLQDSTNTEAFF. CDR3 sequence (DNA): TGTGCCAGCAGCCTCCAGGACAGCACAAACACTGAAGCTTTCTTT.